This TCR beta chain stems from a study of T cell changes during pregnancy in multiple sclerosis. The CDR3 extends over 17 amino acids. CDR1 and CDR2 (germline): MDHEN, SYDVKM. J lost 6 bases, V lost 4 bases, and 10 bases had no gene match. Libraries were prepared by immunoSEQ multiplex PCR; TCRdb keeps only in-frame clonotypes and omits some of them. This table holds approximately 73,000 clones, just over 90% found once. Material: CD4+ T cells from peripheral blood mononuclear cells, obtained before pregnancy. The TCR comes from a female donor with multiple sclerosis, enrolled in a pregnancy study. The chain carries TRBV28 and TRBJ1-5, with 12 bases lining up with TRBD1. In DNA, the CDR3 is TGTGCCAGCAGTTCTCCGGGACAGGGGGCGCCTGGTCAGCCCCAGCATTTT. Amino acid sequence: CASSSPGQGAPGQPQHF.